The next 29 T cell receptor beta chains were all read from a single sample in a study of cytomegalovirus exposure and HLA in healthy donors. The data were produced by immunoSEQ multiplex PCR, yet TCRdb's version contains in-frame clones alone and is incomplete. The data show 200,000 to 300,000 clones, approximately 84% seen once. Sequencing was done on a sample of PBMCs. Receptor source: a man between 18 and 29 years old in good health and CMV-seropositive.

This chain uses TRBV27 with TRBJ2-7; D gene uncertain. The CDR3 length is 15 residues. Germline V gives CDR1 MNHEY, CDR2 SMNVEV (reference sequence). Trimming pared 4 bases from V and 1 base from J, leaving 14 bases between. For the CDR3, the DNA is TGTGCCAGCAGTTCGCTAGGGTTTCCGTCCTACGAGCAGTACTTC. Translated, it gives CASSSLGFPSYEQYF.

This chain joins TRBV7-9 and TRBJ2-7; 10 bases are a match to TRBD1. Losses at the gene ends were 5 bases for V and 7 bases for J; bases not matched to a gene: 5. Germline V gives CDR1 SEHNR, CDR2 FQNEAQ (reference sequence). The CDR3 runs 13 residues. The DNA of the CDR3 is TGTGCCAGCAGCCAGACAGGGGGCCAAGAGCAGTACTTC. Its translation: CASSQTGGQEQYF.

CDR3 amino acids: CASSLDRVWTGELFF. The CDR3 DNA follows: TGCGCCAGCAGCTTGGACAGGGTATGGACCGGGGAGCTGTTTTTT. V is TRBV5-1 and J is TRBJ2-2; the D gene is possibly TRBD1 (6 bases). Deletions cut 0 bases from V and 5 bases from J, with 11 bases between. CDR3 length equals 15 residues. The germline gives CDR1 SGHRS, CDR2 YFSETQ.

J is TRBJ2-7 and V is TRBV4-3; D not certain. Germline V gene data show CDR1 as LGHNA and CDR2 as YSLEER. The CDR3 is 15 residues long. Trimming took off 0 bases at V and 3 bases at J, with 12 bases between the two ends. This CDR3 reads CASSQEPKGIYEQYF. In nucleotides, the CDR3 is TGCGCCAGCAGCCAAGAGCCTAAGGGCATCTACGAGCAGTACTTC.

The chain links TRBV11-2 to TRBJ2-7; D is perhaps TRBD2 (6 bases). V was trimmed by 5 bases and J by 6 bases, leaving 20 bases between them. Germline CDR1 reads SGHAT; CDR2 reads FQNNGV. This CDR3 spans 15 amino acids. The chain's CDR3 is CASSGASGSLIEQYF. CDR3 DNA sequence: TGTGCCAGCAGCGGAGCCTCCGGGAGTCTAATCGAGCAGTACTTC.

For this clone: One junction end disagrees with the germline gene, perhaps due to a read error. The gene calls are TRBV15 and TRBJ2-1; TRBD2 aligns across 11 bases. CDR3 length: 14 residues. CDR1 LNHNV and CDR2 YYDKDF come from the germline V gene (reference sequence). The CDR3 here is CATDKTLAGGEKFF. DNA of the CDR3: TGTGCCACCGACAAAACCCTAGCGGGAGGTGAGAAGTTCTTC.

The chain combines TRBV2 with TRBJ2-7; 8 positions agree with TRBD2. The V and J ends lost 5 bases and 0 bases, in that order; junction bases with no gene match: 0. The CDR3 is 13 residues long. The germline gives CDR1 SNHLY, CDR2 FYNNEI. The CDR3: CASSTSGSYEQYF. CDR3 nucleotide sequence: TGTGCCAGCAGTACTAGCGGCTCCTACGAGCAGTACTTC.

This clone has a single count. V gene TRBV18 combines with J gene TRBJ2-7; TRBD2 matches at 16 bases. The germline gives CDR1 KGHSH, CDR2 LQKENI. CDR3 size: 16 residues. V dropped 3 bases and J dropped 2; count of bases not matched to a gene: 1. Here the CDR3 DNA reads TGTGCCAGCTCACCCGGGACTAGCGGGAGGGCCTACGAGCAGTACTTC. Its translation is CASSPGTSGRAYEQYF.

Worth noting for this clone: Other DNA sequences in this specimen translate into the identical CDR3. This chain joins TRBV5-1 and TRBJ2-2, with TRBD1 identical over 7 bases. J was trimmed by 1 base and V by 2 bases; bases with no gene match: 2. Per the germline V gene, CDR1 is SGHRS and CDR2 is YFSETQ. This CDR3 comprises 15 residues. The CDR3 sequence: CASSLRTGNTGELFF. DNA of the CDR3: TGCGCCAGCAGCTTAAGGACAGGGAACACCGGGGAGCTGTTTTTT.

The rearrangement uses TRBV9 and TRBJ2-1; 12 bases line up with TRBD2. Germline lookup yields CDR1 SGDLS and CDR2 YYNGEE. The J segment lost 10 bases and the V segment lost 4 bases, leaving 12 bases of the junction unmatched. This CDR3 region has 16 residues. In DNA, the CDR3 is TGTGCCAGCAGCTCAGAGGTTGGACTAGCGGGACGAGAGCAGTTCTTC. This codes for CASSSEVGLAGREQFF.

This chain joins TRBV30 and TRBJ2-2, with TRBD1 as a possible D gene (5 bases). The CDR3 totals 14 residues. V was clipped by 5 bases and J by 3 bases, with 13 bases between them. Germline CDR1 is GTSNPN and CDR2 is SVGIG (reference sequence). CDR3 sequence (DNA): TGTGCCTGGCAGGCAGGGTCCTACACCGGGGAGCTGTTTTTT. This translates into CAWQAGSYTGELFF.

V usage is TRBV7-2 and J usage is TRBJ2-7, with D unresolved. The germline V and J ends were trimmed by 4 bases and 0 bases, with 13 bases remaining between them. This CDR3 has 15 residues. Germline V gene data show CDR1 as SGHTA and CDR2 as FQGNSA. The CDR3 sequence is CASSSPGPYSYEQYF. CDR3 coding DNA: TGTGCCAGCAGCTCACCCGGGCCCTACTCCTACGAGCAGTACTTC.

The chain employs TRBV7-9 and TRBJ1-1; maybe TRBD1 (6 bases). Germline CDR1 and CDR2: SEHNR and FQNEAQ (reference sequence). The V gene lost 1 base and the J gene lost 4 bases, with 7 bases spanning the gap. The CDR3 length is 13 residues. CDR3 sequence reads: CASSLEGGTEAFF. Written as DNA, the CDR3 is TGTGCCAGCAGCTTAGAGGGGGGCACTGAAGCTTTCTTT.

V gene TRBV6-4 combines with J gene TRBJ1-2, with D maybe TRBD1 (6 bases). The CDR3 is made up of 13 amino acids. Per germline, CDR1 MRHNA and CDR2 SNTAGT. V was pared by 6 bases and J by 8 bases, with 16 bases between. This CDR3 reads CASSAQGNGGYTF. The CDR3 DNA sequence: TGTGCCAGCAGCGCACAGGGCAACGGGGGCTACACCTTC.

Here the CDR3 DNA reads TGTGCCAGCAGTTACGACCGGGACAGGGGTGGCGAGCAGTACTTC. It yields the protein CASSYDRDRGGEQYF. The V and J genes are TRBV6-6 and TRBJ2-7, with TRBD1 matching over 10 bases. V shed 2 bases, J shed 6 bases, and the junction held 7 bases outside the gene matches. The germline V gene has CDR1 MNHNY and CDR2 SVGAGI (reference sequence). The CDR3 runs 15 residues.

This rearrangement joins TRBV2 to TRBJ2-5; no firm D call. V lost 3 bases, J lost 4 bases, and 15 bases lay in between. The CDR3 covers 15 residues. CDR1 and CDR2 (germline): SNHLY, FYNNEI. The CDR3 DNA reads TGTGCCAGCAGTGAGACCGGCAGTCGCAGAGAGACCCAGTACTTC. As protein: CASSETGSRRETQYF.

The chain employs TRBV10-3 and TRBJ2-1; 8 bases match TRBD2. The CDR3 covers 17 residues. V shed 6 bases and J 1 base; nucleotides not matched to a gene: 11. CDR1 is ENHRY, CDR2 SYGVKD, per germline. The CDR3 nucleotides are TGTGCCATCAGGTCAACAGGACTAGCTTCGTCCTACAATGAGCAGTTCTTC. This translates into CAIRSTGLASSYNEQFF.

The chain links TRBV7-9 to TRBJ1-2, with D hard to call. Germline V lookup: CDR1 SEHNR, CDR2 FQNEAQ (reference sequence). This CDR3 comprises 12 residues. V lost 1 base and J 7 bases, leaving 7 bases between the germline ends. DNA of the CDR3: TGTGCCAGCAGCTTAGAAGACCCTGGCTACACCTTC. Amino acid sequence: CASSLEDPGYTF.

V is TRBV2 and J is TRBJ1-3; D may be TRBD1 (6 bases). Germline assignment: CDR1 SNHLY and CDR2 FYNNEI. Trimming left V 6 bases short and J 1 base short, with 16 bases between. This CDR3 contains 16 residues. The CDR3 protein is CASSGDRLSSGNTIYF. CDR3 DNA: TGTGCCAGCAGCGGAGACAGGCTATCTTCTGGAAACACCATATATTTT.

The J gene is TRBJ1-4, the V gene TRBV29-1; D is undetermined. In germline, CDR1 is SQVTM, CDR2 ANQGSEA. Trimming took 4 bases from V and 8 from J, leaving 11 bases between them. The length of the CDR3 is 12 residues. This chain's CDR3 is CSVVMVGEKLFF. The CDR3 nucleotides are TGCAGCGTTGTAATGGTAGGAGAAAAACTGTTTTTT.

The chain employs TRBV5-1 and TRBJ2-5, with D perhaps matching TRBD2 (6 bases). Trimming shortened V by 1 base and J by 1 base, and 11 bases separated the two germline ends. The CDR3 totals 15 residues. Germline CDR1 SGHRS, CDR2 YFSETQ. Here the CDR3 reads CASSLRAGIQETQYF. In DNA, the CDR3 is TGCGCCAGCAGCTTGAGGGCGGGGATCCAAGAGACCCAGTACTTC.

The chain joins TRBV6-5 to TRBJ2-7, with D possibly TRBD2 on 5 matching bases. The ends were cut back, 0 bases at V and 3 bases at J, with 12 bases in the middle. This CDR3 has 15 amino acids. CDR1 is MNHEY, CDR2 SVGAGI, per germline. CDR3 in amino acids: CASSYSSALFYEQYF. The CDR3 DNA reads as TGTGCCAGCAGTTACTCTAGCGCCCTATTCTACGAGCAGTACTTC.

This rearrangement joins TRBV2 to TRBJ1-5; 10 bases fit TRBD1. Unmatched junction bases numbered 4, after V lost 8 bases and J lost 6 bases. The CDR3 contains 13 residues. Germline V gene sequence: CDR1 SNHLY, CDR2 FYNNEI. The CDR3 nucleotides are TGTGCCAGCTCTGGGGACAGGGGTCAGCCCCAGCATTTT. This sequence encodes CASSGDRGQPQHF.

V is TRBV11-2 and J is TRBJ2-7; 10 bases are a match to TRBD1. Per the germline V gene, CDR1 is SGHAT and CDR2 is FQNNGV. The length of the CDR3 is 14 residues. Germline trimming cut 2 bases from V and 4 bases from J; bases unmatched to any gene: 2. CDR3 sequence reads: CASSLLGQGYEQYF. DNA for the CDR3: TGTGCCAGCAGCTTACTGGGACAGGGGTACGAGCAGTACTTC.

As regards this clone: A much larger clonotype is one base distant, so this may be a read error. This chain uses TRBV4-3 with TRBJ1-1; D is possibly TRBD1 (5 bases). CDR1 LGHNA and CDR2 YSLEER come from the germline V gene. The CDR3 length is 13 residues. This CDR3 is CASSKDRNTEAFF. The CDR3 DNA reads TGCGCCAGCAGCAAAGACAGGAACACTGAAGCTTTCTTT.

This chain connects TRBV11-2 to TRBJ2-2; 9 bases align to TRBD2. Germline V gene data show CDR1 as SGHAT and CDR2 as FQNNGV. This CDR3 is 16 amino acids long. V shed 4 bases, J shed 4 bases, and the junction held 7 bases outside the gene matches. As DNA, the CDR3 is TGTGCCAGCAGCTGGGTTAGCGGGAGCGGCACCGGGGAGCTGTTTTTT. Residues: CASSWVSGSGTGELFF.

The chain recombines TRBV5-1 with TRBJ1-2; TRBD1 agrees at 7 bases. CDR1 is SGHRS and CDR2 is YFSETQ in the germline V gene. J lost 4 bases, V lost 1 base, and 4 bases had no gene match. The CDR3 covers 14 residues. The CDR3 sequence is CASSLTGESYGYTF. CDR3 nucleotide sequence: TGCGCCAGCAGCTTGACAGGGGAGAGCTATGGCTACACCTTC.

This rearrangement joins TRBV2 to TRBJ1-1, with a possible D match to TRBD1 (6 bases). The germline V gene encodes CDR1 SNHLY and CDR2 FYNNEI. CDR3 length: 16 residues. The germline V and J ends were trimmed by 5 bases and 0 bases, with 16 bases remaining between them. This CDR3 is CASSKQGYDMNTEAFF. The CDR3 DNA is TGTGCCAGCAGTAAACAGGGTTATGACATGAACACTGAAGCTTTCTTT.

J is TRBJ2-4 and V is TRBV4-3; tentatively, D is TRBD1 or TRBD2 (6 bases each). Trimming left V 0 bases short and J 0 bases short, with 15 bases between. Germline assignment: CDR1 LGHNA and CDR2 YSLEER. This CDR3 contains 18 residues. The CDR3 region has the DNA TGCGCCAGCAGCCAAGAGTGGGGGGCTGGACTAGCCAAAAACATTCAGTACTTC. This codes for CASSQEWGAGLAKNIQYF.